This T cell receptor (beta chain) is drawn from a study of cytomegalovirus exposure and HLA in healthy donors. Healthy bone marrow donors supplied every sample. This clone was counted a single time. The PCR used 60 Vbeta and 13 Jbeta primers. TCRdb's copy holds only in-frame clones and misses some; the assay was immunoSEQ multiplex PCR. Of tens of thousands of clones in the sample, about three quarters are singletons; the top ten hold around 4.5%. Trimming cost V 6 bases and J 4 bases, with 19 bases left between them. Germline assignment: CDR1 SGHRS and CDR2 YFSETQ. This CDR3 region has 16 residues. The V call is TRBV5-1, the J call TRBJ2-2; D is possibly TRBD2 (5 bases). The TCR was taken from a man in his forties or fifties in good health and CMV-seronegative. Material: PBMCs. The DNA for the CDR3 is TGCGCCAGCACCCCGACGGGATCCGTGAGCACCGGGGAGCTGTTTTTT. Translation gives CASTPTGSVSTGELFF.